These 19 T cell receptor beta chains came from one sample sequenced in a study of Ad26.COV2.S vaccination and SARS-CoV-2 variants. Assay used: immunoSEQ multiplex PCR; TCRdb lists only in-frame clones, some missing. The sample contains around 300,000 clones, 88% of which appear only once. Treatment specified: 15 to 20 received Ad26.COV2.S at low or high dose, single or two shots; a few received placebo; per-sample allocation not given. All samples were drawn on day 63, counting from the first vaccine or placebo injection. The sequencing used peripheral blood, collected in a trial of Ad26.COV2.S vaccine versus placebo. The source of these receptors is a person aged 18-60 years who received the Ad26.COV2.S COVID-19 vaccine or a placebo.

J is TRBJ1-2 and V is TRBV27; D is ambiguous. This CDR3 is built from 12 residues. Trimming took off 4 bases at V and 4 bases at J, with 7 bases between the two ends. CDR1 is MNHEY and CDR2 is SMNVEV in the germline V gene (reference sequence). CDR3 sequence reads: CASSSGTYGYTF. Written as DNA, the CDR3 is TGTGCCAGCAGTTCAGGCACCTATGGCTACACCTTC.

V and J are TRBV7-3 and TRBJ1-4, with TRBD1 matching over 7 bases. Per the germline V gene, CDR1 is SGHTA and CDR2 is FQGTGA. V lost 1 base and J lost 5; bases outside the gene matches: 7. This CDR3 contains 16 residues. The CDR3 region has the DNA TGTGCCAGCAGCTTAAATCCGCCAGGGGGAAATGAAAAACTGTTTTTT. It specifies CASSLNPPGGNEKLFF.

The chain combines TRBV7-2 with TRBJ2-5; 10 nucleotides align to TRBD1. V trimming: 7 bases; J trimming: 7 bases; junction bases outside the gene matches: 6. Germline-derived CDR1 and CDR2 are SGHTA and FQGNSA. This CDR3 has 13 residues. The CDR3 spells CASTLTGGLTQYF. CDR3 DNA sequence: TGTGCCAGCACCTTGACAGGGGGCTTGACCCAGTACTTC.

J is TRBJ2-7 and V is TRBV15, with 7 bases matching TRBD1. The junction had 9 bases not matched to a gene; V was cut back by 4 bases and J by 0 bases. CDR1 is LNHNV, CDR2 YYDKDF, per germline (reference sequence). CDR3 size: 16 residues. As DNA, the CDR3 is TGTGCCACCAGCACGCGACTACGGGACAGCTCCTACGAGCAGTACTTC. It codes for CATSTRLRDSSYEQYF.

With respect to this clone: One junction end disagrees with the germline gene, perhaps due to a read error. This chain links TRBV27 with TRBJ2-7; 9 bases match TRBD1. CDR1 is MNHEY, CDR2 SMNVEV, per germline (reference sequence). The CDR3 is 12 residues long. The CDR3 loop reads CASSEQGAYLDF. The CDR3 bases are TGTGCCAGCAGTGAACAGGGGGCCTACCTTGACTTC.

In the case of this clone: This specimen includes other DNA sequences encoding the same CDR3. The rearrangement links TRBV6-2 or TRBV6-3 to TRBJ1-1; D is undetermined. The ends were cut back, 2 bases at V and 0 bases at J, with 7 bases in the middle. This CDR3 comprises 14 residues. The germline V gene encodes CDR1 MNHEY and CDR2 SVGEGT. CDR3 region: CASSYEALNTEAFF. As DNA, the CDR3 is TGTGCCAGCAGTTACGAGGCGTTGAACACTGAAGCTTTCTTT.

The chain combines TRBV7-8 with TRBJ2-3; D possibly matches TRBD1 or TRBD2 (6 bases each). Trimming removed 5 bases at V and 1 base at J, with 16 bases between. The CDR3 contains 16 residues. Germline V gene sequence: CDR1 SGHVS, CDR2 FQNEAQ. The CDR3 region is CASSPGAVVGTDTQYF. The CDR3 nucleotides are TGTGCCAGCAGCCCGGGGGCGGTTGTGGGCACAGATACGCAGTATTTT.

V gene TRBV7-8 combines with J gene TRBJ2-3; D might be TRBD2 (5 bases). With 1 base removed from V and 0 bases from J, the gap between germline ends came to 11 bases. The CDR3 is made up of 16 amino acids. The germline V gene encodes CDR1 SGHVS and CDR2 FQNEAQ. The CDR3: CASSLEVGGSTDTQYF. The CDR3 nucleotides read TGTGCCAGCAGCTTAGAGGTGGGCGGGAGCACAGATACGCAGTATTTT.

The gene calls are TRBV15 and TRBJ1-5; D not resolved. CDR1 LNHNV and CDR2 YYDKDF come from the germline V gene (reference sequence). The V end was cut by 0 bases, the J end by 8 bases, with 14 bases between. CDR3 length: 15 residues. The CDR3 region is CATSRDGMGREPQHF. CDR3 in DNA: TGTGCCACCAGCAGAGATGGTATGGGTAGGGAGCCCCAGCATTTT.

This chain's CDR3 is CASTGVVSFRSEDGASGNTIYF. The DNA for the CDR3 is TGTGCCAGTACAGGCGTAGTGTCATTCCGAAGCGAGGATGGGGCCTCTGGAAACACCATATATTTT. The chain couples TRBV19 to TRBJ1-3; possibly TRBD1 for D (5 bases). The ends were cut back, 7 bases at V and 0 bases at J, with 34 bases in the middle. The CDR3 runs to 22 residues. Germline V gene data show CDR1 as LNHDA and CDR2 as SQIVND (reference sequence).

The chain is built from TRBV9 and TRBJ2-2; D is undetermined. Per the germline V gene, CDR1 is SGDLS and CDR2 is YYNGEE. V lost 5 bases, J lost 1 base, and 9 bases lay in between. This CDR3 region has 14 residues. CDR3 bases: TGTGCCAGCAGGACCGACTTGAACACCGGGGAGCTGTTTTTT. It specifies CASRTDLNTGELFF.

The genes are TRBV5-1 and TRBJ2-1; tentatively, D is TRBD2 (5 bases). The CDR3 sequence is 16 residues long. V was pared by 4 bases and J by 8 bases, with 22 bases between. Germline CDR1 SGHRS, CDR2 YFSETQ. The DNA of the CDR3 is TGCGCCAGCAGCCCCCAAGCTAGCAGACGGGGAGATGAGCAGTTCTTC. This translates into CASSPQASRRGDEQFF.

The chain joins TRBV9 to TRBJ2-3, with TRBD1 identical over 10 bases. The germline CDR1 and CDR2 sequences are SGDLS and YYNGEE. The CDR3 totals 16 residues. V lost 2 bases and J lost 0; bases outside the gene matches: 3. For the CDR3, the DNA is TGTGCCAGCAGCGTCGACAGGGGGCTTAGCACAGATACGCAGTATTTT. It encodes CASSVDRGLSTDTQYF.

The chain uses TRBV5-4 and TRBJ2-3, with no clear D. V was trimmed by 4 bases and J by 0 bases, leaving 12 bases between them. The length of the CDR3 is 15 residues. Germline-derived CDR1 and CDR2 are SGHNT and YYREEE (reference sequence). The CDR3 region is CASSHNQPSTDTQYF. CDR3 bases: TGTGCCAGCAGCCATAATCAACCTAGCACAGATACGCAGTATTTT. Full variable domain (rest looked up from reference TRBV5-4 and TRBJ2-3): ETGVTQSPTHLIKTRGQQVTLRCSSQSGHNTVSWYQQALGQGPQFIFQYYREEENGRGNFPPRFSGLQFPNYSSELNVNALELDDSALYLCASSHNQPSTDTQYFGPGTRLTVL.

The rearrangement joins TRBV7-9 to TRBJ2-7; 13 bases align to TRBD2. The CDR3 length is 16 residues. Germline V gene sequence: CDR1 SEHNR, CDR2 FQNEAQ (reference sequence). V trimming: 1 base; J trimming: 5 bases; junction bases outside the gene matches: 5. The CDR3 sequence: CASSLELAGGRNEQYF. CDR3 bases: TGTGCCAGCAGCTTAGAACTAGCGGGAGGGCGGAACGAGCAGTACTTC. Drawing the rest from reference TRBV7-9 and TRBJ2-7, the complete variable domain is DTGVSQNPRHKITKRGQNVTFRCDPISEHNRLYWYRQTLGQGPEFLTYFQNEAQLEKSRLLSDRFSAERPKGSFSTLEIQRTEQGDSAMYLCASSLELAGGRNEQYFGPGTRLTVT.

The chain uses TRBV24-1 and TRBJ1-1; no clear D gene. V gave up 12 bases and J gave up 12 bases, with 10 bases separating them. Germline CDR1 is KGHDR and CDR2 is SFDVKD. The CDR3 is 8 residues long. The CDR3 coding sequence is TGTGCCTATCCTCGACCTTTCTTT. Amino acids: CAYPRPFF.

V and J are TRBV5-1 and TRBJ2-1; D gene ambiguous. Germline lookup yields CDR1 SGHRS and CDR2 YFSETQ. The CDR3 is 13 amino acids. The germline V and J ends were trimmed by 5 bases and 4 bases, with 10 bases remaining between them. CDR3 sequence reads: CASSYREYNEQFF. Written as DNA, the CDR3 is TGCGCCAGCAGTTACAGAGAGTACAATGAGCAGTTCTTC.

This chain connects TRBV18 to TRBJ2-7; the D call may be TRBD1 or TRBD2 (5 bases each). Per the germline V gene, CDR1 is KGHSH and CDR2 is LQKENI. Trimming shortened V by 4 bases and J by 2 bases, and 6 bases separated the two germline ends. The CDR3 contains 12 residues. The CDR3 protein is CASSLGAYEQYF. The CDR3 bases are TGTGCCAGCTCACTGGGGGCCTACGAGCAGTACTTC.

The genes are TRBV5-1 and TRBJ2-1; 9 positions agree with TRBD2. The germline V gene encodes CDR1 SGHRS and CDR2 YFSETQ. The CDR3 totals 16 residues. Trimming cost V 2 bases and J 6 bases; bases outside gene matches: 9. The CDR3 sequence: CASSLEAGGRGNEQFF. The DNA for the CDR3 is TGCGCCAGCAGCTTAGAAGCGGGGGGCCGGGGCAATGAGCAGTTCTTC.